This T cell receptor (beta chain) stems from a study of T cell responses to AZD1222 COVID-19 vaccine. A word on this clone: As yet, its antigen is unknown.

Germline V gene lookup returns CDR1 SGHNT and CDR2 YYREEE (reference sequence). This CDR3 contains 16 residues. The V end was cut by 0 bases, the J end by 0 bases, with 13 bases between. The study's findings and limits: Reports say nearly half of spike-specific TCRs go after unmutated variant regions. Possibly, clonal diversity was underestimated; donors were largely white British and included more females.

The data were produced by immunoSEQ multiplex PCR, yet TCRdb's version contains in-frame clones alone and is incomplete. The table lists tens of thousands of clones, 85% to 90% of them singletons. Second-dose intervals of approximately 4 or approximately 12 weeks were pooled. V is TRBV5-4 and J is TRBJ2-7, with D tentatively TRBD1 or TRBD2 (6 bases each). The specimen was peripheral blood, collected 28 days after the second AZD1222 dose. The source is an adult who received the AZD1222 COVID-19 vaccine. The CDR3 nucleotides read TGTGCCAGCAGCTTGGATTTGGGGGGCGGCTCCTACGAGCAGTACTTC. It translates to CASSLDLGGGSYEQYF.